Shown below are 3 T cell receptor beta chains from a single sample sequenced in a study of blood T cell repertoires in COVID-19. Produced via immunoSEQ multiplex PCR; TCRdb's table is partial and in-frame only. The profile shows more than 400,000 clones, about nine tenths of them singletons. Specimen: PBMCs or T cells enriched from blood (not recorded which). These receptors came from a woman younger than 30 who had recovered from COVID-19.

The rearrangement links TRBV5-4 to TRBJ2-4, with D perhaps matching TRBD1 (6 bases). This CDR3 has 14 amino acids. The germline CDR1 and CDR2 sequences are SGHNT and YYREEE (reference sequence). V was trimmed by 5 bases and J by 8 bases, leaving 17 bases between them. The CDR3 here is CASRKDREVDIQYF. DNA for the CDR3: TGTGCCAGCAGGAAGGACAGAGAGGTAGACATTCAGTACTTC.

The V gene is TRBV15, the J gene TRBJ2-7; 9 bases fit TRBD1. V gave up 0 bases and J gave up 1 base; unmatched junction bases: 7. This CDR3 spans 17 amino acids. Germline values: CDR1 LNHNV, CDR2 YYDKDF (reference sequence). The CDR3 spells CATSRERQGGRSYEQYF. The CDR3 nucleotides are TGTGCCACCAGCAGAGAAAGACAGGGGGGACGGTCCTACGAGCAGTACTTC.

This chain joins TRBV30 and TRBJ2-2; TRBD2 might be the D (6 bases). This CDR3 region has 14 residues. CDR1 and CDR2 from the germline V gene are GTSNPN and SVGIG (reference sequence). V was shortened by 4 bases and J by 1 base, with 10 bases between the two germline ends. CDR3 nucleotides: TGTGCCTGGACGGGACTCTTGAACACCGGGGAGCTGTTTTTT. Its protein product is CAWTGLLNTGELFF.